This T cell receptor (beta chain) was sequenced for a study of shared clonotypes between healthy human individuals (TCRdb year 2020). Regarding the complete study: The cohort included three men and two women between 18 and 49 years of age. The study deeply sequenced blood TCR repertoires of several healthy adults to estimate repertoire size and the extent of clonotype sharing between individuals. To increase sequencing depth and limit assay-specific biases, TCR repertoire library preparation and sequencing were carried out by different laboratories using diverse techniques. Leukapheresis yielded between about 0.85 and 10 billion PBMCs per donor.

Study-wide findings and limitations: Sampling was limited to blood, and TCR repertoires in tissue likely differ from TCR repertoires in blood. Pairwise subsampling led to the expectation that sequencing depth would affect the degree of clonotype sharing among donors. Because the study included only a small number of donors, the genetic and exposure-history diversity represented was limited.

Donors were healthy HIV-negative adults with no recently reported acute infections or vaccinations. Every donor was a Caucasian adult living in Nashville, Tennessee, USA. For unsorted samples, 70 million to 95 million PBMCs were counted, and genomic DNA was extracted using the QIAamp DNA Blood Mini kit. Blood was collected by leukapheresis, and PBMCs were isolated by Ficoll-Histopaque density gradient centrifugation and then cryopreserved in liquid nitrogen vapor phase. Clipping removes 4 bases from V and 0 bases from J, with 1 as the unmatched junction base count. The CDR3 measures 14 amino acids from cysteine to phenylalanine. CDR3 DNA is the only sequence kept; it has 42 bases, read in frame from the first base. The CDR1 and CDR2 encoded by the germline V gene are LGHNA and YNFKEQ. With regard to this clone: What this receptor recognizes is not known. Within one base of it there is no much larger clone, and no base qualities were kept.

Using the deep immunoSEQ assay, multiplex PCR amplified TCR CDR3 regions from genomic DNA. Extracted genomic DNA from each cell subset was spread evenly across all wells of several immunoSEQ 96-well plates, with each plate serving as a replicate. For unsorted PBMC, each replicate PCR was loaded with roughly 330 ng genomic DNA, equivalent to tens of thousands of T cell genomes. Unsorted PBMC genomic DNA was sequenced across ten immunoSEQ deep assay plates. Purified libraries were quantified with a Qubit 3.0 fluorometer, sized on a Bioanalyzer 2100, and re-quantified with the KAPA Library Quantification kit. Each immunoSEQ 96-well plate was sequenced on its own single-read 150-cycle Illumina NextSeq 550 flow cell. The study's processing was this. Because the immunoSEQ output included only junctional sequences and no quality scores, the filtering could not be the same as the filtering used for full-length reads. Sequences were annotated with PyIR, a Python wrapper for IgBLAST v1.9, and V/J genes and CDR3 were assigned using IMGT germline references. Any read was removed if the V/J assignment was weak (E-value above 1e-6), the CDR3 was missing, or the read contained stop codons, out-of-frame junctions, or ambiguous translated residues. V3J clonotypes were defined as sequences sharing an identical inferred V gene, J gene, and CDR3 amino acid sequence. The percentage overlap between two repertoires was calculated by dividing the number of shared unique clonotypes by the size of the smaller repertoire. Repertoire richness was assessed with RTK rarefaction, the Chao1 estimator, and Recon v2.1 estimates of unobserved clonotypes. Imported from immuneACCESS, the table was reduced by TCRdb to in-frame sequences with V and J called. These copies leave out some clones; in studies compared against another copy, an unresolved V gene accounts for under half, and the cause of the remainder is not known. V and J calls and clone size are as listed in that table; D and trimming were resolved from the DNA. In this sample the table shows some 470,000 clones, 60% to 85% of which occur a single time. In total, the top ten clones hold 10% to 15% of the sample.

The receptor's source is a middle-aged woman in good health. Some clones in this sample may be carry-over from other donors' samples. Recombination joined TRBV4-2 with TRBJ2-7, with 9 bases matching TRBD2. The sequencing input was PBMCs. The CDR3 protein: CASSRGGDSYEQYF. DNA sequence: TGTGCCAGCAGCCGCGGGGGGGACTCCTACGAGCAGTACTTC.